What follows is one T cell receptor beta chain and its context. The data were produced by immunoSEQ multiplex PCR, yet TCRdb's version contains in-frame clones alone and is incomplete. This sample has 97,000 or so clones, with roughly 92% found just once. The data belong to a study of blood T cell repertoires in COVID-19. Study at large: Samples taken during acute and convalescent COVID-19 were collected in the United States, Italy and Spain.

This clonotype originated in a woman in her 50s with COVID-19, enrolled during active disease. Sequencing used peripheral blood.

The CDR3 DNA is TGTGCCAGCAGCCAAGATCGAGCGGGGGTATGGACAGATACGCAGTATTTT. It codes for CASSQDRAGVWTDTQYF. The chain combines TRBV3-1 (or the pseudogene TRBV3-2) with TRBJ2-3, with TRBD2 identical over 8 bases. V lost 0 bases and J lost 3; bases outside the gene matches: 8. This CDR3 spans 17 amino acids. CDR1 and CDR2 (germline): LGHDT, YNNKEL (reference sequence).